This record covers a single T cell receptor (beta chain). Generated by immunoSEQ multiplex PCR, the TCRdb table keeps only in-frame clones and is missing some. The profile shows 380,000 or so clones, roughly 90% of them singletons. The data originate from a study of blood T cell repertoires in COVID-19. Study context: The cDNA or gDNA used as material had been derived from T cells, B-cell-depleted T cells, or PBMCs.

The CDR3 spans 14 residues. Germline V CDR1 and CDR2: SGHTA, FQGNSA. Trimming pared 5 bases from V and 12 bases from J, leaving 17 bases between. The sequencing sample was made of PBMCs or T cells enriched from blood (not recorded which). V and J are TRBV7-2 and TRBJ1-6, with D perhaps matching TRBD1 (6 bases). The TCR was taken from a woman aged 30 to 39 with acute COVID-19. This CDR3 is CASSQDRDTKPLHF. In nucleotides, the CDR3 is TGTGCCAGCAGCCAAGACCGGGACACCAAACCCCTCCACTTT.